This TCR beta chain was identified in a study of T cell changes during pregnancy in multiple sclerosis. This clone appeared once. The table came from immunoSEQ multiplex PCR; TCRdb's copy has only in-frame clones and leaves some out. Of about 50,000 clones in the sample, around 90% were seen once. CDR3 length equals 15 residues. Germline values: CDR1 GTSNPN, CDR2 SVGIG (reference sequence). The V end was cut by 0 bases, the J end by 1 base, with 13 bases between. This specimen was CD4+ T cells from peripheral blood mononuclear cells, taken in the second trimester of pregnancy. V and J are TRBV30 and TRBJ2-7, with TRBD2 as a possible D gene (7 bases). The sequence derives from a female donor with multiple sclerosis, enrolled in a pregnancy study. The CDR3 sequence is CAWSVRGGYSYEQYF. The CDR3 DNA reads as TGTGCCTGGAGTGTACGCGGGGGCTATTCCTACGAGCAGTACTTC.